A selection of T cell receptor beta chains follows, all from one sample in a study of beta chain features in type 1 diabetes. Some clones are missing from TCRdb's copy, which holds only in-frame ones; the method was immunoSEQ multiplex PCR. The data contain a few hundred thousand clones, about 32% of them singletons. The sequencing sample was made of naive CD4+ T cells from blood. These receptors came from a man aged 18 to 29 in good health. Each CDR3 is given with its conserved first and last residue. The order of the fields is V gene, CDR3 protein.

v_gene: TRBV7-2
CDR3aa: CASSLQGRDEQFF

v_gene: TRBV29-1
CDR3aa: CSVEGDRGADTQYF

v_gene: TRBV7-9
CDR3aa: CASSLDFTGQQETQYF

v_gene: TRBV7-9
CDR3aa: CASSLRRSQETQYF

v_gene: TRBV4-2
CDR3aa: CASSQAGGSTDTQYF

v_gene: TRBV30
CDR3aa: CAWISWGKNTIYF

v_gene: TRBV5-1
CDR3aa: CASSFGVTLQETQYF

v_gene: TRBV30
CDR3aa: CAWSVQGGGQPQHF

v_gene: TRBV7-8
CDR3aa: CASSIGRVSYNEQFF

v_gene: TRBV4-1
CDR3aa: CASSQLLAGAYEQYF

v_gene: TRBV29-1
CDR3aa: CSVEETGPKTNYGYTF